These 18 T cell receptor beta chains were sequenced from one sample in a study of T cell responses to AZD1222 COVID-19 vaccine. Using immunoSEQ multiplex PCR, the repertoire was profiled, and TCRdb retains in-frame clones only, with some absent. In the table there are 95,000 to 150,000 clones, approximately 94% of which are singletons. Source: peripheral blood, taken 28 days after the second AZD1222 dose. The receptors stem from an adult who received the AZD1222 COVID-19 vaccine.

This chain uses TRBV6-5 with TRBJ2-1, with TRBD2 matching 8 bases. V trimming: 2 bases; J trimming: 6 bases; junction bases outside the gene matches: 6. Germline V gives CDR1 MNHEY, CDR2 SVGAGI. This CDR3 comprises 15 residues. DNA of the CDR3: TGTGCCAGCAGTTACCGGACTAGCCCTGTCAATGAGCAGTTCTTC. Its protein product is CASSYRTSPVNEQFF.

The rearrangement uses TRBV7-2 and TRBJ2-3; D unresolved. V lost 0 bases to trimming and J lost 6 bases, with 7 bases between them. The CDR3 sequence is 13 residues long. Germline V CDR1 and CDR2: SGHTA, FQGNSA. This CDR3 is CASSLAYEDTQYF. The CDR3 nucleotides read TGTGCCAGCAGCTTAGCCTACGAGGATACGCAGTATTTT.

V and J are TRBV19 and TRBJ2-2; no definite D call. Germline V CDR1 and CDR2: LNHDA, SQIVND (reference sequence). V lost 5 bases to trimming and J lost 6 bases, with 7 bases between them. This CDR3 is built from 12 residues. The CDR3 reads CASSSYSGELFF. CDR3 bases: TGTGCCAGTAGTTCCTATTCCGGGGAGCTGTTTTTT.

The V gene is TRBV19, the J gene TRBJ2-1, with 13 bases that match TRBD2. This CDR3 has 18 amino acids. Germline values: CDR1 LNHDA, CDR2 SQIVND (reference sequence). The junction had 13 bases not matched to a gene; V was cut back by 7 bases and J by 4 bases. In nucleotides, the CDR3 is TGTGCCAGTACTCAAAACGCGGGACTAGCGGGGAGGTACAATGAGCAGTTCTTC. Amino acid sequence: CASTQNAGLAGRYNEQFF.

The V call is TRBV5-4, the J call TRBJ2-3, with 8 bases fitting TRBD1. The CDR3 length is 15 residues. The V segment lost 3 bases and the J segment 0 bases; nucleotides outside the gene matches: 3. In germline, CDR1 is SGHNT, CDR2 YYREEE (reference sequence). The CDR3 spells CASSWGQASTDTQYF. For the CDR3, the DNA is TGTGCCAGCAGCTGGGGACAGGCGAGCACAGATACGCAGTATTTT.

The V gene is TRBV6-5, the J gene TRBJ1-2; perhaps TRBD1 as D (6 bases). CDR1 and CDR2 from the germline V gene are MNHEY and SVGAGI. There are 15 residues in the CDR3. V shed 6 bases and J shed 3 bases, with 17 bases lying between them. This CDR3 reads CASRLTGLLDYGYTF. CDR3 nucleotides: TGTGCCAGCAGACTGACAGGCCTTTTGGACTATGGCTACACCTTC.

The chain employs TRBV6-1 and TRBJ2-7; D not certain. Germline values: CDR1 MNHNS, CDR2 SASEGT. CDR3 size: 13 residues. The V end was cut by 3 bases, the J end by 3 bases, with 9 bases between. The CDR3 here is CASSDSLYYEQYF. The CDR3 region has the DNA TGTGCCAGCAGTGATTCTTTGTACTACGAGCAGTACTTC.

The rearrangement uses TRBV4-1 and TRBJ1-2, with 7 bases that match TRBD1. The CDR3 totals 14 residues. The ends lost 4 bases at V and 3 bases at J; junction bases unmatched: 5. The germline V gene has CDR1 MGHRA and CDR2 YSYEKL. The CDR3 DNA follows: TGCGCCAGCAGCCTCGGGACAGTAGACTATGGCTACACCTTC. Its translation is CASSLGTVDYGYTF.

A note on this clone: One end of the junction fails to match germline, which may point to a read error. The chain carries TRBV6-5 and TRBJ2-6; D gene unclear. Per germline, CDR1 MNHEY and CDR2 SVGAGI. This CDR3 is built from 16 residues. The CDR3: CASSLRSRSGANVLTF. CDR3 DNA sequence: TGTGCCAGCAGTTTGAGGTCCCGTTCTGGCGCCAACGTCCTGACTTTC.

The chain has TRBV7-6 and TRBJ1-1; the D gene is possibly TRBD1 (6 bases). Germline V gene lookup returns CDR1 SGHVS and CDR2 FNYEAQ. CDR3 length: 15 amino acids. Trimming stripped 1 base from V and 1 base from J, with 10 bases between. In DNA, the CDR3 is TGTGCCAGCAGCTTAGAGATAGGGGGGAACACTGAAGCTTTCTTT. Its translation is CASSLEIGGNTEAFF.

CDR3 protein: CASSEALAGGVLDTQYF. CDR3 nucleotide sequence: TGTGCCAGCAGTGAAGCACTAGCGGGAGGGGTTCTGGATACGCAGTATTTT. The rearrangement links TRBV6-1 to TRBJ2-3; 13 bases match TRBD2. J was trimmed by 6 bases and V by 0 bases; bases with no gene match: 6. The CDR3 has 17 amino acids. Germline lookup yields CDR1 MNHNS and CDR2 SASEGT.

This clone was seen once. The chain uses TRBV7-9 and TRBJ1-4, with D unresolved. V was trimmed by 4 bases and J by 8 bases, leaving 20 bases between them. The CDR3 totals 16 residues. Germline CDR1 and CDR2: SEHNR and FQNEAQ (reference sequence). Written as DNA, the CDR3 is TGTGCCAGCAGCTCTCCCCTAAACATTCCGGAGGAAAAACTGTTTTTT. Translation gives CASSSPLNIPEEKLFF.

The CDR3 DNA sequence: TGTGCCAGCAGCACGCCGTCTGGACTAGCCCCCTCCTACAATGAGCAGTTCTTC. Translation: CASSTPSGLAPSYNEQFF. V usage is TRBV7-2 and J usage is TRBJ2-1, with 8 bases lining up with TRBD2. The CDR3 length is 18 residues. Germline loops: CDR1 SGHTA, CDR2 FQGNSA. The V gene end was trimmed by 5 bases and the J gene end by 0 bases; junction bases not matched to a gene: 12.

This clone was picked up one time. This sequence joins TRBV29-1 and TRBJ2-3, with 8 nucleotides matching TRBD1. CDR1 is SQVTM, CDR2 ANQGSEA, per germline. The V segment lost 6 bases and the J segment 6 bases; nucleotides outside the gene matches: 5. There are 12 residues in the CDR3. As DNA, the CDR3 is TGCAGCGTCGACAGGGGTAGCGATACGCAGTATTTT. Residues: CSVDRGSDTQYF.

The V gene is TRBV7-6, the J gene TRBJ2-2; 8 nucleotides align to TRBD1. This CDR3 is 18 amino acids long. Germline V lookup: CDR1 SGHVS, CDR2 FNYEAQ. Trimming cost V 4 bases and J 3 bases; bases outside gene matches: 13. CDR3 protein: CASSSNTGGVLDTGELFF. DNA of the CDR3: TGTGCCAGCAGCTCCAACACAGGGGGAGTTTTAGACACCGGGGAGCTGTTTTTT.

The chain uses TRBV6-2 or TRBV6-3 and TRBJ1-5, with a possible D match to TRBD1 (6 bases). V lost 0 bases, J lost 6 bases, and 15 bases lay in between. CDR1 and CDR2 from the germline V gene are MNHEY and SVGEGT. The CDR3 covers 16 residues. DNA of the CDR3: TGTGCCAGCAGTTACTCGCAACGGGGGCCCGGTCAGCCCCAGCATTTT. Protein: CASSYSQRGPGQPQHF.

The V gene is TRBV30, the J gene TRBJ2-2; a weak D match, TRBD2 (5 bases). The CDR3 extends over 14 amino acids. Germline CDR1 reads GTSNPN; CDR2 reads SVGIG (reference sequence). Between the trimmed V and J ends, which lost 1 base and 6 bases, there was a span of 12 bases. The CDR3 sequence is CAWSAGGSSGELFF. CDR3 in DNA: TGTGCCTGGAGTGCTGGAGGATCTTCCGGGGAGCTGTTTTTT.

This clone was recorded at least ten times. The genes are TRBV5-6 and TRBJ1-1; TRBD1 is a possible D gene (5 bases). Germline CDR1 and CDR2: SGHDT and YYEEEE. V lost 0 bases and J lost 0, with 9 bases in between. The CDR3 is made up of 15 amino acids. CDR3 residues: CASSLAGTVNTEAFF. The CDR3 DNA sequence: TGTGCCAGCAGCTTGGCCGGGACGGTGAACACTGAAGCTTTCTTT.